The 8 T cell receptor beta chains listed next were all sequenced from one sample in a study of persistence of HIV-infected CD4 T cells. Lysates of CMV-infected fibroblasts at around 10 ug/mL stimulated these cells. Sorting selected CD4+ T cells upregulating both CD40 ligand and CD69. No cognate antigen is known for these TCRs. Sequencing used immunoSEQ version 4 in survey mode. Libraries were prepared by immunoSEQ multiplex PCR; TCRdb keeps only in-frame clonotypes and omits some of them. Here the sample spans just under 20,000 clones, 70% to 80% being singletons. The sample consisted of CD4+ T cells sorted from PBMCs after 18-hour stimulation, taken from a patient who received antiretroviral therapy. These receptors came from an adult man with HIV who was CMV-seropositive.

The gene calls are TRBV3-1 (or the pseudogene TRBV3-2) and TRBJ2-7; 7 positions agree with TRBD1. With 1 base clipped from V and 2 bases from J, the junction kept 5 bases outside the gene matches. Per the germline V gene, CDR1 is LGHDT and CDR2 is YNNKEL (reference sequence). CDR3 length: 15 residues. CDR3 residues: CASSQGPTGTYEQYF. The CDR3 region has the DNA TGTGCCAGCAGCCAAGGCCCGACAGGGACCTACGAGCAGTACTTC.

The CDR3 DNA reads as TGTGCCACCACAGGGGGCTATTCACCCCTCCACTTT. It translates to CATTGGYSPLHF. V and J are TRBV28 and TRBJ1-6; TRBD1 aligns across 9 bases. This CDR3 is built from 12 residues. V was clipped by 10 bases and J by 8 bases; unmatched bases: 3. CDR1 is MDHEN, CDR2 SYDVKM, per germline.

The J gene is TRBJ1-5, the V gene TRBV6-5; TRBD1 aligns across 7 bases. The trim removed 5 bases at V and 2 bases at J, leaving 6 bases unmatched. CDR3 length: 15 amino acids. CDR1 and CDR2 from the germline V gene are MNHEY and SVGAGI. The CDR3 bases are TGTGCCAGCAGTCCACAGGGGTCTGGCAATCAGCCCCAGCATTTT. Translating gives CASSPQGSGNQPQHF.

V gene TRBV7-9 combines with J gene TRBJ2-2; D is undetermined. The ends were cut back, 6 bases at V and 5 bases at J, with 7 bases in the middle. This CDR3 has 12 amino acids. Germline V CDR1 and CDR2: SEHNR, FQNEAQ (reference sequence). CDR3 sequence reads: CASRPATGELFF. CDR3 coding DNA: TGTGCCAGCAGGCCAGCGACCGGGGAGCTGTTTTTT.

This clone was recorded only once. The identical CDR3 is also encoded by other nucleotide sequences in the sample. This rearrangement joins TRBV7-9 to TRBJ2-1, with D tentatively TRBD1 (6 bases). The CDR3 is 13 amino acids. V was cut by 3 bases and J by 7 bases, with 10 bases left in between. Germline V gene lookup returns CDR1 SEHNR and CDR2 FQNEAQ (reference sequence). CDR3 sequence reads: CASSFLQGNEQFF. CDR3 in DNA: TGTGCCAGCAGCTTCCTACAGGGAAATGAGCAGTTCTTC.

The V gene is TRBV19, the J gene TRBJ2-2; 8 bases are shared with TRBD1. The CDR3 sequence is 15 residues long. J was trimmed by 3 bases and V by 4 bases; bases with no gene match: 4. Looked up from germline, CDR1 is LNHDA and CDR2 is SQIVND (reference sequence). The CDR3 here is CASSNQGADTGELFF. DNA for the CDR3: TGTGCCAGTAGTAATCAGGGGGCGGACACCGGGGAGCTGTTTTTT.

The chain carries TRBV2 and TRBJ1-3, with no clear D. The CDR3 extends over 12 amino acids. CDR1 SNHLY and CDR2 FYNNEI come from the germline V gene. Trimming pared 5 bases from V and 4 bases from J, leaving 6 bases between. The DNA of the CDR3 is TGTGCCAGCAGTCCGACGGGAAACACCATATATTTT. Protein product: CASSPTGNTIYF.

This chain uses TRBV4-2 with TRBJ2-5; D unresolved. Trimming shortened V by 3 bases and J by 5 bases, and 16 bases separated the two germline ends. CDR3 length equals 15 residues. Germline CDR1 reads LGHNA; CDR2 reads YNFKEQ. The CDR3 is CASSHGVLGSETQYF. The CDR3 DNA sequence: TGTGCCAGCAGCCACGGAGTCTTAGGTTCCGAGACCCAGTACTTC.